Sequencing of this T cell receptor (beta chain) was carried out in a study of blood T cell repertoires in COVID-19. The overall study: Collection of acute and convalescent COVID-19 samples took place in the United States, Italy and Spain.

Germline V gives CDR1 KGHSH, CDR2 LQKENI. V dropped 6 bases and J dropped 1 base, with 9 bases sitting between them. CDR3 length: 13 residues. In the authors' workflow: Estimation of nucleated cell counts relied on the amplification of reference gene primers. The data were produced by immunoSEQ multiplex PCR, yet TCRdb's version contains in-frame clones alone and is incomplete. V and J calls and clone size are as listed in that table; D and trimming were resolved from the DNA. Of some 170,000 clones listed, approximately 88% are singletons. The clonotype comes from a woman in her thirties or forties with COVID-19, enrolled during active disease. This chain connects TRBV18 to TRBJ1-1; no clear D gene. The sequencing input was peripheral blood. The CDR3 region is CASSNGGNTEAFF. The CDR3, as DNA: TGTGCCAGCTCTAACGGAGGGAACACTGAAGCTTTCTTT.